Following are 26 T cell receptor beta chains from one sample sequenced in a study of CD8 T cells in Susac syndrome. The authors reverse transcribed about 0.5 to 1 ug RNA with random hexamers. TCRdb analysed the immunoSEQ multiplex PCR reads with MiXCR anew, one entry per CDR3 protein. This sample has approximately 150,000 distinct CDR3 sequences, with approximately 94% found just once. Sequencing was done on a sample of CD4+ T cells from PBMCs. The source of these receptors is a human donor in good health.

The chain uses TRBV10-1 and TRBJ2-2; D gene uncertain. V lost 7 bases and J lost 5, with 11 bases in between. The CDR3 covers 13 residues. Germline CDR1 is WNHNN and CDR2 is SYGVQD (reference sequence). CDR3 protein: CASNGPTTGELFF. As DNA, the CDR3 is TGCGCCAGCAATGGACCCACTACCGGGGAGCTGTTTTTT.

For the CDR3, the DNA is TGCAGTGCTAGATACAGGGAGACAACTGACGAGCAGTACTTC. Amino acid sequence: CSARYRETTDEQYF. This sequence joins TRBV20-1 and TRBJ2-7; a weak D match, TRBD1 (6 bases). CDR1 DFQATT and CDR2 SNEGSKA come from the germline V gene (reference sequence). The CDR3 is 14 amino acids. The V and J ends lost 2 bases and 5 bases respectively, with 16 bases between them.

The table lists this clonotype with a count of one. The CDR3 protein is CASSAQPGNTIYF. The CDR3 DNA sequence: TGTGCCAGCAGCGCTCAACCTGGAAACACCATATATTTT. The chain uses TRBV11-2 and TRBJ1-3; D is undetermined. Germline V lookup: CDR1 SGHAT, CDR2 FQNNGV. V lost 5 bases and J 2 bases, leaving 7 bases between the germline ends. CDR3 size: 13 residues.

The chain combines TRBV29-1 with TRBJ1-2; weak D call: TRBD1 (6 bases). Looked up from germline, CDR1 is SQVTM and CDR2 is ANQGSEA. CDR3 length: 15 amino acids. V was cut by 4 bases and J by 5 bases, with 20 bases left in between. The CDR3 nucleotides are TGCAGCGTTGTAGCCCCCGTACAGGGAGAATATGGCTACACCTTC. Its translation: CSVVAPVQGEYGYTF. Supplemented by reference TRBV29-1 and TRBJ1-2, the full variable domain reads SAVISQKPSRDICQRGTSLTIQCQVDSQVTMMFWYRQQPGQSLTLIATANQGSEATYESGFVIDKFPISRPNLTFSTLTVSNMSPEDSSIYLCSVVAPVQGEYGYTFGSGTRLTVV.

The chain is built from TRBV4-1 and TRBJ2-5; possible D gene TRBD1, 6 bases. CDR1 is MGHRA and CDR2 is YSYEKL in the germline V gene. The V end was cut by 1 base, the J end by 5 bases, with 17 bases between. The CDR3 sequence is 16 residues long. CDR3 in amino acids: CASSQGQEGVRETQYF. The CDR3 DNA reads TGCGCCAGCAGCCAAGGACAAGAGGGGGTCAGGGAGACCCAGTACTTC.

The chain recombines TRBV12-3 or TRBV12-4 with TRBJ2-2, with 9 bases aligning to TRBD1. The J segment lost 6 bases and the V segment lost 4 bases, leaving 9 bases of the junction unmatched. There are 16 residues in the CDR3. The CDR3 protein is CASSSPGTGYSGELFF. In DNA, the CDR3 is TGTGCCAGCAGTTCTCCCGGGACAGGGTATTCCGGGGAGCTGTTTTTT.

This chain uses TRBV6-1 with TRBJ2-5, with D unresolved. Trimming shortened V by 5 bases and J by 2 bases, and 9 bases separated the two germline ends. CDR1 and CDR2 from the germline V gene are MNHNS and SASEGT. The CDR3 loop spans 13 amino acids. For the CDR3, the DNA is TGTGCCAGCAGTCAGGCCCCTCAAGAGACCCAGTACTTC. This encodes CASSQAPQETQYF.

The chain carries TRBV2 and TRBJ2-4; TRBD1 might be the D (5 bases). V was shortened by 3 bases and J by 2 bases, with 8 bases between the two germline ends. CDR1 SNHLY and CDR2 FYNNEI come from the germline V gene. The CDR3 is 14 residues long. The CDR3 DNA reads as TGTGCCAGCAGTGATGGACAAACCAAAAACATTCAGTACTTC. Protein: CASSDGQTKNIQYF.

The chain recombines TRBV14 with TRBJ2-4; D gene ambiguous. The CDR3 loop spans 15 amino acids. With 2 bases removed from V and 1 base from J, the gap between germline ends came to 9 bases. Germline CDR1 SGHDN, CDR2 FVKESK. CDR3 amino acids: CASSQLGFAKNIQYF. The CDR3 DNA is TGTGCCAGCAGCCAACTTGGGTTCGCCAAAAACATTCAGTACTTC. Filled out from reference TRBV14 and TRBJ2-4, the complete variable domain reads EAGVTQFPSHSVIEKGQTVTLRCDPISGHDNLYWYRRVMGKEIKFLLHFVKESKQDESGMPNNRFLAERTGGTYSTLKVQPAELEDSGVYFCASSQLGFAKNIQYFGAGTRLSVL.

In DNA form, the CDR3 reads TGTGCCAGTACTAGCGGGAGGTGGGAGACCCAGTACTTC. Translation: CASTSGRWETQYF. The chain links TRBV27 to TRBJ2-5, with 12 bases aligning to TRBD2. The CDR3 length is 13 residues. V lost 9 bases to trimming and J lost 5 bases; unmatched junction nucleotides: 4. The germline V gene has CDR1 MNHEY and CDR2 SMNVEV (reference sequence).

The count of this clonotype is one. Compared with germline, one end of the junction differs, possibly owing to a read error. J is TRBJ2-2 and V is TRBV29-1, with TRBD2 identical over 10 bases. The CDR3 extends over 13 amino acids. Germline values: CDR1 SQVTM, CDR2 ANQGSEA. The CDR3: CGGAGGPIGELFF. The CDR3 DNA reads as TGTGGGGGAGCGGGAGGGCCTATCGGGGAGCTGTTTTTT.

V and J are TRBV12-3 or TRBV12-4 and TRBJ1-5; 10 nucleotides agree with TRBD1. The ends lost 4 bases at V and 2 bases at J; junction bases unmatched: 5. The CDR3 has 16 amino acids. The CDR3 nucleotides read TGTGCCAGCAGTTCCGACAGGGGGCATCGCAATCAGCCCCAGCATTTT. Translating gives CASSSDRGHRNQPQHF.

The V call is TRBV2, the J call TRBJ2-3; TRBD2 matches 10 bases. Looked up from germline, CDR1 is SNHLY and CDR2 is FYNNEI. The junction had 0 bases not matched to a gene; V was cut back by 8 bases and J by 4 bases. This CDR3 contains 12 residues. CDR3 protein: CASGLAADTQYF. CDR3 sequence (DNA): TGTGCCAGCGGACTAGCGGCAGATACGCAGTATTTT.

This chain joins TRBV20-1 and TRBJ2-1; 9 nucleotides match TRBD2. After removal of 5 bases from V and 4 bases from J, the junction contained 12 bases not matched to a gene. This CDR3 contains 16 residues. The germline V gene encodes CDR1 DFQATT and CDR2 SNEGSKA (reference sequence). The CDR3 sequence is CSALAPGLAAYNEQFF. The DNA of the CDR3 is TGCAGTGCTTTAGCACCGGGACTAGCAGCGTACAATGAGCAGTTCTTC.

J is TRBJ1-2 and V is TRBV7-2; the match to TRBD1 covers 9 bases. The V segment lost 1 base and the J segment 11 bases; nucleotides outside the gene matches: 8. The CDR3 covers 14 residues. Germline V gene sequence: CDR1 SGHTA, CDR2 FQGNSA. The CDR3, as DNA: TGTGCCAGCAGCTTAGTAGTGACAGGGGGAAAGTACACCTTC. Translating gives CASSLVVTGGKYTF. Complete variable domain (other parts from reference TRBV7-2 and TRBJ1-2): GAGVSQSPSNKVTEKGKDVELRCDPISGHTALYWYRQSLGQGLEFLIYFQGNSAPDKSGLPSDRFSAERTGGSVSTLTIQRTQQEDSAVYLCASSLVVTGGKYTFGSGTRLTVV.

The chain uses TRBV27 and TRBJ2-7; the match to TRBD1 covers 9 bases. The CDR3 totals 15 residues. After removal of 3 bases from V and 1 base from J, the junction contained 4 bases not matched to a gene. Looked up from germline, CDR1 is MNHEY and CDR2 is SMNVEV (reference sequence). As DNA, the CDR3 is TGTGCCAGCAGTTTTTTGGGACAGGGTTCCTACGAGCAGTACTTC. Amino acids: CASSFLGQGSYEQYF.

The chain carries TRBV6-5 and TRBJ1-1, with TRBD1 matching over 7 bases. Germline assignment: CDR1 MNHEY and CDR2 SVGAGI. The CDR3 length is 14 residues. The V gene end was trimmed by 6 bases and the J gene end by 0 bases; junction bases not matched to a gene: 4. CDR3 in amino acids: CASRAGTVNTEAFF. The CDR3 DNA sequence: TGTGCCAGCAGAGCGGGGACAGTGAACACTGAAGCTTTCTTT.

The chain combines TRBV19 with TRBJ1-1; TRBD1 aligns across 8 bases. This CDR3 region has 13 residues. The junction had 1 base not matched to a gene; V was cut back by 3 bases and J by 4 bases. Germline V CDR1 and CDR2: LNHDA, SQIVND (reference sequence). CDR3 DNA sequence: TGTGCCAGTAGTATCAGGGGGCCCACTGAAGCTTTCTTT. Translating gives CASSIRGPTEAFF.

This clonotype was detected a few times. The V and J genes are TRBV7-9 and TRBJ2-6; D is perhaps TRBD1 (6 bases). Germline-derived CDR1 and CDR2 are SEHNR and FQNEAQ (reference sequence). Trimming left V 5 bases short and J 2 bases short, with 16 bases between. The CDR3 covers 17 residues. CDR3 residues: CASSRPRGTPGANVLTF. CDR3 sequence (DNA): TGTGCCAGCAGCCGACCGAGGGGGACCCCTGGGGCCAACGTCCTGACTTTC.

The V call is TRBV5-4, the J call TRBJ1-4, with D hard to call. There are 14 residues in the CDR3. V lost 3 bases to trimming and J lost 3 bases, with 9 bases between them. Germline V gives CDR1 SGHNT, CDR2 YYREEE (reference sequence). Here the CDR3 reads CASSSRVANEKLFF. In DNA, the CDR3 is TGTGCCAGCAGCTCGAGGGTGGCTAATGAAAAACTGTTTTTT.

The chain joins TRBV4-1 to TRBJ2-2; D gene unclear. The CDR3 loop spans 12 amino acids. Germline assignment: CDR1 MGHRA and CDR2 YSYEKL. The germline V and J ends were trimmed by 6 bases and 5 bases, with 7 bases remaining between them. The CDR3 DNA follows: TGCGCCAGCAGTATCTGGACCGGGGAGCTGTTTTTT. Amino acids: CASSIWTGELFF.

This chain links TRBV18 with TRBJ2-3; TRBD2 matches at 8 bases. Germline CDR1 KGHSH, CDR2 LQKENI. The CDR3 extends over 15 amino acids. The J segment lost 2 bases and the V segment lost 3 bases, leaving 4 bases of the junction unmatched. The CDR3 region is CASSPQREITDTQYF. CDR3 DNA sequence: TGTGCCAGCTCACCCCAGCGGGAGATCACAGATACGCAGTATTTT. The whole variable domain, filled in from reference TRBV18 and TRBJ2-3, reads NAGVMQNPRHLVRRRGQEARLRCSPMKGHSHVYWYRQLPEEGLKFMVYLQKENIIDESGMPKERFSAEFPKEGPSILRIQQVVRGDSAAYFCASSPQREITDTQYFGPGTRLTVL.

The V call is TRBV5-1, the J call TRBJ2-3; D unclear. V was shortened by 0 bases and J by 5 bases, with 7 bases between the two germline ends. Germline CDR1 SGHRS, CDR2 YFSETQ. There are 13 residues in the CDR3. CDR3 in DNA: TGCGCCAGCAGCTTGGAGTTTGGAGATACGCAGTATTTT. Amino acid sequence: CASSLEFGDTQYF.

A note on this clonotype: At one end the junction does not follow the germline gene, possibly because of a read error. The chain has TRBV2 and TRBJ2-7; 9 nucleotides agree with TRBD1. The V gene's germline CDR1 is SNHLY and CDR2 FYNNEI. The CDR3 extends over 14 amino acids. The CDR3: CASGRRTGAGEHYF. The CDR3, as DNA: TGTGCCAGCGGTAGGAGGACAGGGGCTGGAGAGCATTACTTC.

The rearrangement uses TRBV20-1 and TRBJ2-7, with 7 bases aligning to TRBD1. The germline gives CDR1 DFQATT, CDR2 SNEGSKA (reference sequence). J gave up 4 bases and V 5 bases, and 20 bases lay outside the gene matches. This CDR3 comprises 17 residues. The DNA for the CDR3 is TGCAGTGCTCGAAAAGACCTCCGGGACAGATTTCTGTACGAGCAGTACTTC. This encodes CSARKDLRDRFLYEQYF.

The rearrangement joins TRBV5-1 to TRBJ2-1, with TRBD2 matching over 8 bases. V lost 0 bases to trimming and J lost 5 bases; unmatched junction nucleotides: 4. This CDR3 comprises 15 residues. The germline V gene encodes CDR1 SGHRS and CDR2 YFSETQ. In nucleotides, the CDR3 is TGCGCCAGCAGCTTGGGGGCACTAGCGGACAATGAGCAGTTCTTC. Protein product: CASSLGALADNEQFF.